This T cell receptor (beta chain) was sequenced during a study of monozygotic twins with inflammatory bowel disease. Broader study findings: Relative to healthy twins, IBD patients had fewer clonotypes in common with others, a gap that was especially apparent with disease activity.

Per the germline V gene, CDR1 is SGHAT and CDR2 is FQDESV (reference sequence). This CDR3 has 15 residues. In the case of this clonotype: Its antigen is still unknown.

TCRdb re-called the 5' RACE reads; every CDR3 protein appears as one record, without DNA. In total, the table holds approximately 150,000 distinct CDR3 sequences. The sequence came from a human donor with ulcerative colitis or Crohn's disease, or a healthy co-twin of an affected twin (not recorded which). V and J are TRBV11-1 and TRBJ2-7; TCRdb's D call, TRBD1, is unchecked because there is no DNA. The sample was blood. The CDR3 loop reads CASSLTDATGYEQYF.